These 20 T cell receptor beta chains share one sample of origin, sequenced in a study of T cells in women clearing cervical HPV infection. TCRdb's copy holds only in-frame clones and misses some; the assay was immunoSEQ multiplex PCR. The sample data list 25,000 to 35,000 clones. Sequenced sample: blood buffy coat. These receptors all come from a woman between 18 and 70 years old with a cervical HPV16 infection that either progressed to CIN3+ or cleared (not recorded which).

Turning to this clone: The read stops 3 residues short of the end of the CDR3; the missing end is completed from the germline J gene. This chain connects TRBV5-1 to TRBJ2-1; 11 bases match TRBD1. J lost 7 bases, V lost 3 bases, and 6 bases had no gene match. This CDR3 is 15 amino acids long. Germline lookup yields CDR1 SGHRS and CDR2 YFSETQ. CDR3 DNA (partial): TGCGCCAGCAGCTACGGACAGGGGGCGTATAATGAG. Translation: CASSYGQGAYNE. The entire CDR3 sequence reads CASSYGQGAYNEQFF.

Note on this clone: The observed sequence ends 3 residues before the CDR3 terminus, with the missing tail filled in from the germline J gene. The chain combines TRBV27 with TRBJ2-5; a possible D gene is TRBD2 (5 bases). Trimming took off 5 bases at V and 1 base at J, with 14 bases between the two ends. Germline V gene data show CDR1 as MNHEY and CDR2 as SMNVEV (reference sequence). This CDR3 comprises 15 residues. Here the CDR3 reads CASSKRTSLQETQYF. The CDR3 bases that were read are TGTGCCAGCAGTAAGCGGACGTCGCTCCAAGAGACC.

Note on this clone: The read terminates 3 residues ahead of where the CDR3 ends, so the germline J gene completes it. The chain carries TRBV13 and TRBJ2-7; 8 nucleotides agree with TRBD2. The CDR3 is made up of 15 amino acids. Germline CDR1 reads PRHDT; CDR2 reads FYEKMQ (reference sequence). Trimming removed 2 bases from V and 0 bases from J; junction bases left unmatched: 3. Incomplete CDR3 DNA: TGTGCCAGCAGCTTAAACGGGAGGGGCTCCTACGAG. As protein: CASSLNGRGSYE. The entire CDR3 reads CASSLNGRGSYEQYF.

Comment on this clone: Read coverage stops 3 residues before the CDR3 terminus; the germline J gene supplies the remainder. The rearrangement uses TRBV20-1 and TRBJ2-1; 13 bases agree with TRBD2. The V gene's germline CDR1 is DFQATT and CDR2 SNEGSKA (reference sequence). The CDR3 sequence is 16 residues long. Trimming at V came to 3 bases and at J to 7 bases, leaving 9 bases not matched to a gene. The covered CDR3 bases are TGCAGTGCTAGCGGGACTAGCGGGAATCCTGGGAATGAG. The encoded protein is CSASGTSGNPGNE. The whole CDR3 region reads CSASGTSGNPGNEQFF.

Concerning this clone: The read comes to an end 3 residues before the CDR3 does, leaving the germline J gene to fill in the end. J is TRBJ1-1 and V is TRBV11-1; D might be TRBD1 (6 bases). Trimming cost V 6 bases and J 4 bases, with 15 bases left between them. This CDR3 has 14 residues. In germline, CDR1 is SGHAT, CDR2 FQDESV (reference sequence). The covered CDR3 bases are TGTGCCAGCAGGACCAACAGGGATGGCACTGAA. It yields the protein CASRTNRDGTE. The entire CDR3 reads CASRTNRDGTEAFF. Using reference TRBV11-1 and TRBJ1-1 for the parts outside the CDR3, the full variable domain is EAEVAQSPRYKITEKSQAVAFWCDPISGHATLYWYRQILGQGPELLVQFQDESVVDDSQLPKDRFSAERLKGVDSTLKIQPAELGDSAMYLCASRTNRDGTEAFFGQGTRLTVV.

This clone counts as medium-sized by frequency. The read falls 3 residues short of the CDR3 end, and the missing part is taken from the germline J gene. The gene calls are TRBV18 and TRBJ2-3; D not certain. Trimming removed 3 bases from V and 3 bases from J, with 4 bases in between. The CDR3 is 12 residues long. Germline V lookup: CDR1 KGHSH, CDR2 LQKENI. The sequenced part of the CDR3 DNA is TGTGCCAGCTCACCCCAAACAGATACG. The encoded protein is CASSPQTDT. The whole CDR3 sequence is CASSPQTDTQYF.

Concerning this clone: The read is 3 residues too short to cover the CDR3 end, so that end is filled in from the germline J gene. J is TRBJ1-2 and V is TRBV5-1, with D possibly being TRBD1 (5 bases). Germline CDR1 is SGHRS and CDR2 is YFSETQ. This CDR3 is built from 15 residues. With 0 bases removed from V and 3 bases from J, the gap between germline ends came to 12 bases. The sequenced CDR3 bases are TGCGCCAGCAGCTTGGCAGTGACAGCTCACTATGGC. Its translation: CASSLAVTAHYG. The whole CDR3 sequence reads CASSLAVTAHYGYTF. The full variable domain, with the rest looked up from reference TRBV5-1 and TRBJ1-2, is KAGVTQTPRYLIKTRGQQVTLSCSPISGHRSVSWYQQTPGQGLQFLFEYFSETQRNKGNFPGRFSGRQFSNSRSEMNVSTLELGDSALYLCASSLAVTAHYGYTFGSGTRLTVV.

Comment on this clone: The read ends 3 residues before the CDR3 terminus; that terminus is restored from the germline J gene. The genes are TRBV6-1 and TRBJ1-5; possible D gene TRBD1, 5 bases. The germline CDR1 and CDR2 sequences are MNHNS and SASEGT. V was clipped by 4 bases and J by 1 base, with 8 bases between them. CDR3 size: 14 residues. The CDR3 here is CASSVQESNQPQHF. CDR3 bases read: TGTGCCAGCAGTGTACAGGAGAGCAATCAGCCC.

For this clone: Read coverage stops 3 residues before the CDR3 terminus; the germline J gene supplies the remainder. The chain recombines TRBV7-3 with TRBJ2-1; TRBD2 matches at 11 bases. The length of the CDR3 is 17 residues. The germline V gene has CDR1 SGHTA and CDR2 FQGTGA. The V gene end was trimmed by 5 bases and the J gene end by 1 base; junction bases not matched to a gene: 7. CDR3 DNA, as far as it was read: TGTGCCAGCAGCCCGACATTAGCGGGAGGGTCCTACAATGAG. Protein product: CASSPTLAGGSYNE. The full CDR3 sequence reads CASSPTLAGGSYNEQFF.

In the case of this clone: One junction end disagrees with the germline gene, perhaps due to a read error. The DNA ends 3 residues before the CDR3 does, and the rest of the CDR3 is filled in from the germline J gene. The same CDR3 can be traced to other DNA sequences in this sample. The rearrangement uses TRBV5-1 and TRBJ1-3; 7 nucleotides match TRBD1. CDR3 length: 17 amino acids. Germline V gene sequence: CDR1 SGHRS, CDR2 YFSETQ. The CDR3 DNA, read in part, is TGCGCCAGCAGCGCCGTCCCGGGGACAGACTCTGGAAACACG. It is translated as CASSAVPGTDSGNT. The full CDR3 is CASSAVPGTDSGNTIYF.

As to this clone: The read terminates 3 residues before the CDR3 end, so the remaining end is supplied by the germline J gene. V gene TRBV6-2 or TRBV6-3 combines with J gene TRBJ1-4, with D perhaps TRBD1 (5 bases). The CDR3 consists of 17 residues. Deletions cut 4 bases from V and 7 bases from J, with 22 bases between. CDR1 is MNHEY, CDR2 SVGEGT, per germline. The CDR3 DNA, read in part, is TGTGCCAGCAGTTCAACCACGCGACAGCCCGCCATTGAAAAA. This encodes CASSSTTRQPAIEK. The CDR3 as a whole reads CASSSTTRQPAIEKLFF.

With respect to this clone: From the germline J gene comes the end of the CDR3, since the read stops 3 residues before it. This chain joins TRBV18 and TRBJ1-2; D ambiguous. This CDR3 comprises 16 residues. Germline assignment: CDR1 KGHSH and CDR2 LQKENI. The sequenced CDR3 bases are TGTGCCAGCTCACCACCGACGGCAGCGGCATCAGATACC. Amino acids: CASSPPTAAASDT. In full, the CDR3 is CASSPPTAAASDTYTF.

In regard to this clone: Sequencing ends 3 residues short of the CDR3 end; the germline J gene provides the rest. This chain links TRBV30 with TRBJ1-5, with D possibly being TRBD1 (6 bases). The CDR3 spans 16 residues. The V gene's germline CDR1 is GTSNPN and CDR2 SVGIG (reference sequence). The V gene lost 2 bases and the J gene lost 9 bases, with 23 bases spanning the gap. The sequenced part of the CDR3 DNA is TGTGCCTGGAGTCCTACTCGGACAGTTTCTGTTAGGCCC. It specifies CAWSPTRTVSVRP. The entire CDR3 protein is CAWSPTRTVSVRPQHF.

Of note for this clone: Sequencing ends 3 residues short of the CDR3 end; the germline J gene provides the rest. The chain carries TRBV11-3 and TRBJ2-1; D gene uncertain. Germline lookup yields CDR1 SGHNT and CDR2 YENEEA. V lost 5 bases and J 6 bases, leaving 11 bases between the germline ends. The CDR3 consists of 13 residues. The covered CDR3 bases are TGTGCCAGCAGCGAGCTAACTGGCAATGAG. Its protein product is CASSELTGNE. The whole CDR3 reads CASSELTGNEQFF.

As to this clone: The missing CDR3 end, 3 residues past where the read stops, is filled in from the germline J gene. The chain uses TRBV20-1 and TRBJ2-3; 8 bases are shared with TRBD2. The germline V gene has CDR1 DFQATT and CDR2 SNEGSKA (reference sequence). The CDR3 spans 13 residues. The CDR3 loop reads CSARASGSETQYF. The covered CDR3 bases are TGCAGTGCTAGAGCCAGCGGGAGTGAGACG.

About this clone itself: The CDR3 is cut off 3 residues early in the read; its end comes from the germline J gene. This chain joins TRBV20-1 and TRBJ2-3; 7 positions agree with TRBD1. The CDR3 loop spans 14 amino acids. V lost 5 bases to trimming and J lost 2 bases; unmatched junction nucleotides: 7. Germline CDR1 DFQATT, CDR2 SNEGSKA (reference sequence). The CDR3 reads CSAVTTGFTDTQYF. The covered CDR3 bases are TGCAGTGCTGTCACGACAGGGTTCACAGATACG.

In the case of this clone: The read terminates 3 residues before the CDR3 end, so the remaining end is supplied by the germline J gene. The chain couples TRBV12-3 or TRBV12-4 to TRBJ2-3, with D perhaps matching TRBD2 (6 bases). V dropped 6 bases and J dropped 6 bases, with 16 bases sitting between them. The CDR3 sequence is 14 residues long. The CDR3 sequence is CASSGTSVADTQYF. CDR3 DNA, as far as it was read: TGTGCCAGCAGCGGGACTTCAGTTGCCGATACG.

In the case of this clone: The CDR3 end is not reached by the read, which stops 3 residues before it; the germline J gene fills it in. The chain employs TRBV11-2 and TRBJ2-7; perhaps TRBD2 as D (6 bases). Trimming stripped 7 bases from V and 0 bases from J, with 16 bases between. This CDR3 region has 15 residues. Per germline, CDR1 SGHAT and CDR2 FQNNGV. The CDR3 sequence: CASTLYSGSSYEQYF. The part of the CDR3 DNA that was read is TGTGCCAGCACCCTTTATAGCGGATCCTCCTACGAG.

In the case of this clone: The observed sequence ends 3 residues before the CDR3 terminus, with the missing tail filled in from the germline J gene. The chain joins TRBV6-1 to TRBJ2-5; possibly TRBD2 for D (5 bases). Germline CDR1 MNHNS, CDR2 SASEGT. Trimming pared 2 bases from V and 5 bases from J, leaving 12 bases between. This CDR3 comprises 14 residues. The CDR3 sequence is CASSEQDSAETQYF. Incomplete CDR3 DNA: TGTGCCAGCAGTGAACAGGACTCCGCGGAGACC.

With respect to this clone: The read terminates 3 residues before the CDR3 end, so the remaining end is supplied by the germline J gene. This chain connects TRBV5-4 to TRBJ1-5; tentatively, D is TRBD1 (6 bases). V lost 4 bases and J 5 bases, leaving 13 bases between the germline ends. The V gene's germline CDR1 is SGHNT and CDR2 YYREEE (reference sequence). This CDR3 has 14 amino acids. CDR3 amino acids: CASSVQGGDQPQHF. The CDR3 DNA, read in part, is TGTGCCAGCAGCGTACAGGGTGGGGATCAGCCC. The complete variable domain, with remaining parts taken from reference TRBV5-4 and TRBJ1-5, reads ETGVTQSPTHLIKTRGQQVTLRCSSQSGHNTVSWYQQALGQGPQFIFQYYREEENGRGNFPPRFSGLQFPNYSSELNVNALELDDSALYLCASSVQGGDQPQHFGDGTRLSIL.